The 10 T cell receptor beta chains below all came from one sample that was sequenced in a study of CD8+ T cells in alopecia areata (dated by TCRdb to the late 2010s). The library was made by the immunoSEQ multiplex PCR assay. RNA was extracted from all samples and reverse transcribed into cDNA as template for TCR sequencing. This immuneACCESS table, as held by TCRdb, lists in-frame sequences with V and J called but not all clones. Of the missing ones, under half trace to an unresolved V gene in checked studies; the others have no known cause. This sample comprises 150,000 to 200,000 clones, roughly 60% of them detected only once. The ten biggest clones cover just over 1% of the sample. The sample's time point label, in plain terms: roughly 26 weeks on oral tofacitinib. According to the study, the label for this sample's treatment or condition signals: oral pan-JAK inhibitor, 5-10 mg twice daily.

The source was CD4+ T cells sorted from blood, collected at week 24, from a patient treated with tofacitinib. The source of these receptors is a human donor with alopecia areata.

The chain recombines TRBV27 with TRBJ2-1; D is unclear. This CDR3 has 14 amino acids. Trimming removed 5 bases from V and 4 bases from J, with 12 bases in between. Germline V gene lookup returns CDR1 MNHEY and CDR2 SMNVEV (reference sequence). Here the CDR3 DNA reads TGTGCCAGCAGTCACTCCCGGGTTTACAATGAGCAGTTCTTC. It is translated as CASSHSRVYNEQFF.

This clone has only a few counts. J is TRBJ1-4 and V is TRBV4-3; D uncertain. The CDR3 spans 14 residues. From germline, CDR1 is LGHNA and CDR2 YSLEER. The V gene lost 0 bases and the J gene lost 8 bases, with 10 bases spanning the gap. CDR3 coding DNA: TGCGCCAGCAGCCAAGACTTGGGAAACGAAAAACTGTTTTTT. Amino acids: CASSQDLGNEKLFF.

V gene TRBV6-5 combines with J gene TRBJ2-3, with a tentative D call TRBD2 (6 bases). The CDR3 loop spans 15 amino acids. Trimming removed 2 bases at V and 2 bases at J, with 11 bases between. CDR1 is MNHEY, CDR2 SVGAGI, per germline. CDR3 DNA: TGTGCCAGCAGTTACATAGCTAGCGACACAGATACGCAGTATTTT. This translates into CASSYIASDTDTQYF.

Only a few counts were recorded for this clone. The V and J genes are TRBV29-1 and TRBJ1-2, with 8 bases matching TRBD1. V lost 5 bases, J lost 2 bases, and 4 bases stayed unmatched. CDR1 is SQVTM, CDR2 ANQGSEA, per germline. The CDR3 length is 13 residues. This chain's CDR3 is CSVRTGTNYGYTF. The DNA for the CDR3 is TGCAGCGTTCGGACAGGGACCAACTATGGCTACACCTTC.

The chain joins TRBV30 to TRBJ2-1; unclear D gene. The CDR3 is 15 amino acids. The germline gives CDR1 GTSNPN, CDR2 SVGIG (reference sequence). Trimming removed 3 bases from V and 5 bases from J, with 17 bases in between. CDR3 sequence (DNA): TGTGCCTGGAGCGTCAAGAAAACGGCGAACAATGAGCAGTTCTTC. It encodes CAWSVKKTANNEQFF.

DNA for the CDR3: TGCGCCAGCAGCTTAGAATACAGGGATGAAGCTTTCTTT. Its protein is CASSLEYRDEAFF. The chain couples TRBV5-1 to TRBJ1-1, with D possibly matching TRBD1 (6 bases). Germline CDR1 SGHRS, CDR2 YFSETQ. With 2 bases removed from V and 7 bases from J, the gap between germline ends came to 12 bases. The CDR3 has 13 amino acids.

This clone was found a few times. The J gene is TRBJ2-5, the V gene TRBV5-1, with D perhaps assigned TRBD1 or TRBD2 (6 bases each). CDR3 length: 14 amino acids. The germline V gene has CDR1 SGHRS and CDR2 YFSETQ. Trimming took 3 bases from V and 2 from J, leaving 11 bases between them. The DNA for the CDR3 is TGCGCCAGCAGCTCCGGGGGCCCACAAGAGACCCAGTACTTC. It codes for CASSSGGPQETQYF.

The rearrangement links TRBV6-1 to TRBJ2-7; 7 bases line up with TRBD2. The CDR3 covers 15 residues. V lost 7 bases and J lost 1; bases outside the gene matches: 10. Germline lookup yields CDR1 MNHNS and CDR2 SASEGT. The CDR3 region has the DNA TGTGCCAGCAAGGGGAGGGAGGTCCTATCCTACGAGCAGTACTTC. As protein: CASKGREVLSYEQYF.

The J gene is TRBJ1-2, the V gene TRBV2; the match to TRBD1 covers 9 bases. Germline CDR1 is SNHLY and CDR2 is FYNNEI. The CDR3 consists of 18 residues. Losses at the gene ends were 6 bases for V and 7 bases for J; bases not matched to a gene: 21. DNA for the CDR3: TGTGCCAGCAGAGCCCCGGGACAGGGATCTCCCCTGACCTCTGGCTACACCTTC. It specifies CASRAPGQGSPLTSGYTF.

The V call is TRBV11-2, the J call TRBJ2-7; no firm D call. The CDR3 is 13 residues long. V was pared by 2 bases and J by 9 bases, with 14 bases between. The germline CDR1 and CDR2 sequences are SGHAT and FQNNGV. CDR3 bases: TGTGCCAGCAGCTTAACTCGTCAACACGGGCAGTACTTC. It specifies CASSLTRQHGQYF.